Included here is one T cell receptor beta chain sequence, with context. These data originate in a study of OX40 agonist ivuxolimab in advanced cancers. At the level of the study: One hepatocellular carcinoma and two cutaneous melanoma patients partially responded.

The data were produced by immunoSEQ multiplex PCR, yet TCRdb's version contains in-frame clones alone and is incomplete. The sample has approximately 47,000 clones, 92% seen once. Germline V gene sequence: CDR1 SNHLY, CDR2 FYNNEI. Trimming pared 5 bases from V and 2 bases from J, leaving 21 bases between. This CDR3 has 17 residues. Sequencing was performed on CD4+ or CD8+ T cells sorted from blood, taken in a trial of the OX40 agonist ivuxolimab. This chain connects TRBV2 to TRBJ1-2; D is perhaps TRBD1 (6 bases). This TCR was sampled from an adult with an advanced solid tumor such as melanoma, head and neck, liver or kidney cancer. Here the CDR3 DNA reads TGTGCCAGCAGTAAAGTTGGGGTGGGGGGCCCGAACTATGGCTACACCTTC. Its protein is CASSKVGVGGPNYGYTF.